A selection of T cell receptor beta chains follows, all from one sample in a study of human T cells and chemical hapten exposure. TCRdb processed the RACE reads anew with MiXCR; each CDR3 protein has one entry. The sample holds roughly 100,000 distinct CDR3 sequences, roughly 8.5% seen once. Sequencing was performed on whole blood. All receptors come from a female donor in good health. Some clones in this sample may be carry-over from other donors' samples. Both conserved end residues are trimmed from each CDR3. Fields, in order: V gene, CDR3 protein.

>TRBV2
ASSDVTEGYEQY
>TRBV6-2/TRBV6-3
ASSGQGFGPQH
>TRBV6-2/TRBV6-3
ASSRGHEQF
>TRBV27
ASSEVRGSLNSPLH
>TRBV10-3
AISDSIRTSGSEDTQY
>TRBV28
ASSSPDRTGNTIY
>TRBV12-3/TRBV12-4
ASSLEPPETQY
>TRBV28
ASSPVAGLTYNEQF
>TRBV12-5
ASATNYGYT
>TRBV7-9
ASSSEQGGGYT
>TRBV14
ASSQDWAVSGDTQY
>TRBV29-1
SVRLAYYNEQF
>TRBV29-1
SVLDRVVQETQY
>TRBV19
ASSATRSHSGANVLT
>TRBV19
ASNNQGNQPQH
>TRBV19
ASSIGRENTEAF
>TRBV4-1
ASSQEGGYYNEQF
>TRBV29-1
SVWGGGGYGNEQF
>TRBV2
ASRFRLPAGELF
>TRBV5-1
ASTRGGRNTEAF
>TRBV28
ASTLDRGNYT
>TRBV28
ASRNRDGHLEQY
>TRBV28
ASSPGGASNQPQH
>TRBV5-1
ASSQNRGAGEAF
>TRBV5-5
ASSLGARGENQPQH
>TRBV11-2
ASRITSGSIETQY
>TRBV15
ATSLGQKGYT
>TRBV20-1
SARDMAFPKQY
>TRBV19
ASSIGSGTNVLT
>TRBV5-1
ASSPGQGETQY
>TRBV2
ASSEAGDSTDTQY
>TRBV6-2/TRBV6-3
ASSYEGEQF
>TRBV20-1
SASLGDRKNTEAF
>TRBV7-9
ASSFPLLENIQY
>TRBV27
ASSRGEGNQPQH
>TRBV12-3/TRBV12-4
ASRETGYDTEAF